The 11 T cell receptor beta chains below come from one sample, sequenced in a study of blood T cells in healthy people across ages. A second about 6 to 12 cycle PCR used barcoded and J-beta primers. TCRdb analysed the 5' RACE reads with MiXCR anew, one entry per CDR3 protein. The sample lists roughly 830,000 distinct CDR3 sequences, around 68% occurring once. Sequenced input: blood. These receptors all stem from a man between 25 and 39 years old in good health.

In this sample, this clonotype turned up a few times. This chain uses TRBV14 with TRBJ2-4; the D is unclear. TRBJ2-7 matches the DNA end more closely, so the J call is doubtful. The CDR3 contains 14 residues. CDR1 and CDR2 (germline): SGHDN, FVKESK. In nucleotides, the CDR3 is TGTGCCAGCAGCCAAGGGTTGGCCCAATACGAGCAGTACTTC. It codes for CASSQGLAQYEQYF.

This chain uses TRBV7-9 with TRBJ2-5, with 7 bases that match TRBD2. From germline, CDR1 is SEHNR and CDR2 FQNEAQ (reference sequence). V shed 11 bases and J 0 bases; nucleotides not matched to a gene: 3. CDR3 size: 12 residues. The CDR3 DNA sequence: TGTGCCGCGGGGGACCACCAAGAGACCCAGTACTTC. It specifies CAAGDHQETQYF.

The chain employs TRBV9 and TRBJ2-7; the D gene could be TRBD1 or TRBD2 (5 bases each). CDR3 length: 14 residues. The V gene's germline CDR1 is SGDLS and CDR2 YYNGEE. Between the trimmed V and J ends, which lost 3 bases and 2 bases, there was a span of 12 bases. The chain's CDR3 is CASSEWDGTYEQYF. The CDR3 DNA reads TGTGCCAGCAGCGAGTGGGACGGAACCTACGAGCAGTACTTC.

This clonotype was seen a handful of times. This chain joins TRBV29-1 and TRBJ2-1, with unresolved D. The germline V and J ends were trimmed by 6 bases and 8 bases, with 20 bases remaining between them. Germline values: CDR1 SQVTM, CDR2 ANQGSEA. The CDR3 is made up of 14 amino acids. CDR3 nucleotide sequence: TGCAGCGTCAACCGGCCACTTCTTAAAGATGAGCAGTTCTTC. It codes for CSVNRPLLKDEQFF.

This rearrangement joins TRBV7-2 to TRBJ2-4; D is unresolved. The germline gives CDR1 SGHTA, CDR2 FQGNSA. The CDR3 is made up of 14 amino acids. The V gene lost 6 bases and the J gene lost 13 bases, with 22 bases spanning the gap. CDR3 coding DNA: TGTGCCAGCAGTCGTCAATCCGATTACGATGAGCAGTACTTC. Protein: CASSRQSDYDEQYF.

This clonotype was observed a handful of times. The chain employs TRBV15 and TRBJ2-7; D gene unclear. The germline V and J ends were trimmed by 8 bases and 6 bases, with 8 bases remaining between them. The CDR3 contains 10 residues. CDR1 and CDR2 (germline): LNHNV, YYDKDF (reference sequence). CDR3 amino acids: CATGDGEQYF. In DNA, the CDR3 is TGTGCCACCGGAGATGGCGAGCAGTACTTC.

This clonotype has a handful of counts. CDR3 amino acids: CASSLIAGQGIYNEQFF. The CDR3 DNA reads TGTGCCAGCAGCCTAATAGCGGGTCAGGGCATATACAATGAGCAGTTCTTC. This rearrangement joins TRBV7-3 to TRBJ2-1, with 7 bases that match TRBD2. V lost 5 bases to trimming and J lost 4 bases; unmatched junction nucleotides: 14. This CDR3 has 17 residues. The V gene's germline CDR1 is SGHTA and CDR2 FQGTGA.

V and J are TRBV10-3 and TRBJ2-7, with 11 bases aligning to TRBD2. The CDR3 length is 19 residues. With V trimmed by 1 base and J by 2 bases, 13 bases remained unmatched. Germline CDR1 and CDR2: ENHRY and SYGVKD. The CDR3 DNA reads as TGTGCCATCAGTGAGTGGGGGGCAGTTGGACTAGCGGGTACCTACGAGCAGTACTTC. Residues: CAISEWGAVGLAGTYEQYF.

The chain employs TRBV12-3 or TRBV12-4 and TRBJ2-1, with 10 bases that match TRBD1. This CDR3 is 14 amino acids long. V lost 6 bases to trimming and J lost 5 bases; unmatched junction nucleotides: 4. CDR3 sequence reads: CASRPGQGHNEQFF. CDR3 DNA: TGTGCCAGCAGGCCGGGACAGGGGCACAATGAGCAGTTCTTC.

This clonotype has at least ten counts. V gene TRBV4-2 combines with J gene TRBJ2-1; 13 bases line up with TRBD2. The CDR3 spans 16 residues. The V segment lost 2 bases and the J segment 8 bases; nucleotides outside the gene matches: 6. Germline V CDR1 and CDR2: LGHNA, YNFKEQ. This chain's CDR3 is CASSQQLAGGTDEQFF. The CDR3 region has the DNA TGTGCCAGCAGCCAACAACTAGCGGGGGGGACGGATGAGCAGTTCTTC.

About this clonotype: An end of the junction differs from the germline gene, which may be a read error. The rearrangement links TRBV2 to TRBJ1-2, with D unclear. CDR1 SNHLY and CDR2 FYNNEI come from the germline V gene. CDR3 length: 11 residues. The CDR3 region is CASEQNCGCTF. In nucleotides, the CDR3 is TGTGCCAGCGAACAGAACTGTGGCTGCACCTTC.